Below, 18 T cell receptor beta chains from the same sample are listed, as sequenced in a study of cytomegalovirus exposure and HLA in healthy donors. The primer mix had 60 Vbeta and 13 Jbeta primers. Only in-frame clones appear in the TCRdb table, and some are missing; sequencing was by immunoSEQ multiplex PCR. The table shows 95,000 to 100,000 clones, with around 85% occurring only once. Sequencing was carried out using PBMCs. These receptors originate from a man under 40 in good health and CMV-seronegative.

This chain joins TRBV11-2 and TRBJ2-7, with TRBD2 matching 9 bases. The V gene end was trimmed by 6 bases and the J gene end by 0 bases; junction bases not matched to a gene: 6. The CDR3 runs 15 residues. Per germline, CDR1 SGHAT and CDR2 FQNNGV. CDR3: CASRRLAESSYEQYF. CDR3 in DNA: TGTGCCAGCAGAAGACTAGCGGAAAGCTCCTACGAGCAGTACTTC.

The J gene is TRBJ2-7, the V gene TRBV11-2, with a tentative D call TRBD1 (5 bases). Germline V gives CDR1 SGHAT, CDR2 FQNNGV. V was shortened by 3 bases and J by 0 bases, with 18 bases between the two germline ends. This CDR3 comprises 17 residues. CDR3 residues: CASSLGIDSYFSYEQYF. As DNA, the CDR3 is TGTGCCAGCAGCTTGGGGATCGACAGCTACTTCTCCTACGAGCAGTACTTC.

The rearrangement uses TRBV28 and TRBJ1-5; 10 bases fit TRBD1. The CDR3 loop spans 13 amino acids. Unmatched junction bases numbered 3, after V lost 7 bases and J lost 6 bases. Germline CDR1 is MDHEN and CDR2 is SYDVKM. CDR3 protein: CASTDRGPQPQHF. In DNA, the CDR3 is TGTGCCAGCACTGACAGGGGGCCTCAGCCCCAGCATTTT.

The chain uses TRBV2 and TRBJ1-4, with TRBD1 matching 10 bases. J was trimmed by 14 bases and V by 2 bases; bases with no gene match: 8. Germline CDR1 SNHLY, CDR2 FYNNEI. CDR3 size: 14 residues. The CDR3 sequence is CASSERDRGLILFF. The CDR3 DNA reads TGTGCCAGCAGTGAAAGGGACAGGGGACTAATTCTGTTTTTT.

The sample holds a few counts of this clone. V usage is TRBV19 and J usage is TRBJ2-7, with 8 bases identical to TRBD2. CDR1 LNHDA and CDR2 SQIVND come from the germline V gene (reference sequence). This CDR3 is built from 15 residues. The V and J ends lost 0 bases and 6 bases, in that order; junction bases with no gene match: 7. The CDR3 DNA reads as TGTGCCAGTAGTATAGAAAGCGGGAGAACGTCCGAGCAGTACTTC. As protein: CASSIESGRTSEQYF.

This chain uses TRBV28 with TRBJ1-4; 7 nucleotides match TRBD1. V shed 6 bases and J 6 bases; nucleotides not matched to a gene: 7. CDR3 length: 14 residues. Germline-derived CDR1 and CDR2 are MDHEN and SYDVKM. This CDR3 is CASSEPQGYEKLFF. As DNA, the CDR3 is TGTGCCAGCAGCGAGCCACAGGGGTATGAAAAACTGTTTTTT. Supplemented by reference TRBV28 and TRBJ1-4, the full variable domain reads DVKVTQSSRYLVKRTGEKVFLECVQDMDHENMFWYRQDPGLGLRLIYFSYDVKMKEKGDIPEGYSVSREKKERFSLILESASTNQTSMYLCASSEPQGYEKLFFGSGTQLSVL.

The V gene is TRBV28, the J gene TRBJ1-5; no clear D gene. Per the germline V gene, CDR1 is MDHEN and CDR2 is SYDVKM. The CDR3 is 11 residues long. V lost 7 bases to trimming and J lost 4 bases, with 5 bases between them. The CDR3 bases are TGTGCCAGCACTAATAATCAGCCCCAGCATTTT. This codes for CASTNNQPQHF.

V gene TRBV5-1 combines with J gene TRBJ1-3, with D maybe TRBD1 (6 bases). Trimming shortened V by 2 bases and J by 2 bases, and 11 bases separated the two germline ends. The germline V gene encodes CDR1 SGHRS and CDR2 YFSETQ. The CDR3 contains 15 residues. CDR3 nucleotides: TGCGCCAGCAGCTTTACAGGGTTAGCTGGAAACACCATATATTTT. Its translation is CASSFTGLAGNTIYF.

The gene calls are TRBV7-9 and TRBJ1-5; D is ambiguous. The CDR3 is 15 residues long. V dropped 3 bases and J dropped 7 bases, with 16 bases sitting between them. Germline assignment: CDR1 SEHNR and CDR2 FQNEAQ (reference sequence). The CDR3 region is CASSFAGEGGQPQHF. In DNA form, the CDR3 reads TGTGCCAGCAGCTTTGCGGGTGAGGGAGGCCAGCCCCAGCATTTT.

This chain uses TRBV6-5 with TRBJ2-7; maybe TRBD2 (6 bases). Per the germline V gene, CDR1 is MNHEY and CDR2 is SVGAGI. This CDR3 region has 16 residues. Trimming pared 2 bases from V and 2 bases from J, leaving 16 bases between. The CDR3 protein is CASSYGGLRTAYEQYF. In DNA, the CDR3 is TGTGCCAGCAGTTACGGGGGACTTCGTACGGCCTACGAGCAGTACTTC.

The V call is TRBV10-3, the J call TRBJ2-5, with TRBD1 identical over 7 bases. The CDR3 sequence is 14 residues long. Trimming took 4 bases from V and 5 from J; bases not matched to a gene: 7. Germline V gives CDR1 ENHRY, CDR2 SYGVKD. The CDR3 here is CAISGDSLAETQYF. CDR3 DNA sequence: TGTGCCATCAGTGGGGACAGCCTCGCGGAGACCCAGTACTTC.

V is TRBV13 and J is TRBJ1-2; 7 bases match TRBD1. The length of the CDR3 is 14 residues. The V gene end was trimmed by 3 bases and the J gene end by 4 bases; junction bases not matched to a gene: 5. Germline V gene lookup returns CDR1 PRHDT and CDR2 FYEKMQ (reference sequence). The CDR3 DNA reads TGTGCCAGCAGCTTTAGTACAGGGGTCTATGGCTACACCTTC. Its protein is CASSFSTGVYGYTF.

The chain carries TRBV7-9 and TRBJ1-6; D is ambiguous. The CDR3 extends over 19 amino acids. Germline loops: CDR1 SEHNR, CDR2 FQNEAQ (reference sequence). Trimming took off 3 bases at V and 4 bases at J, with 22 bases between the two ends. This CDR3 is CASSFFSVPIGGYNSPLHF. The CDR3 DNA follows: TGTGCCAGCAGCTTTTTTTCCGTTCCGATCGGCGGGTATAATTCACCCCTCCACTTT.

The chain uses TRBV18 and TRBJ2-6, with D perhaps TRBD1 (6 bases). CDR1 KGHSH and CDR2 LQKENI come from the germline V gene. This CDR3 is 16 amino acids long. Trimming stripped 2 bases from V and 3 bases from J, with 11 bases between. This CDR3 is CASSPGGAHGANVLTF. Here the CDR3 DNA reads TGTGCCAGCTCACCAGGGGGCGCGCATGGGGCCAACGTCCTGACTTTC.

The chain couples TRBV2 to TRBJ1-4; D is uncertain. The V gene's germline CDR1 is SNHLY and CDR2 FYNNEI. Trimming removed 7 bases at V and 8 bases at J, with 14 bases between. The CDR3 extends over 13 amino acids. CDR3 sequence reads: CASKFLRSEKLFF. CDR3 DNA sequence: TGTGCCAGCAAGTTTCTGCGAAGCGAAAAACTGTTTTTT.

The chain joins TRBV10-3 to TRBJ1-5, with 10 bases that match TRBD1. The CDR3 runs 15 residues. Germline V gene data show CDR1 as ENHRY and CDR2 as SYGVKD. V lost 4 bases, J lost 7 bases, and 7 bases stayed unmatched. The CDR3 spells CAISVTGGAGQPQHF. CDR3 sequence (DNA): TGTGCCATCAGTGTGACAGGGGGCGCAGGACAGCCCCAGCATTTT.

The V call is TRBV2, the J call TRBJ2-7, with 7 bases fitting TRBD2. The trim removed 8 bases at V and 4 bases at J, leaving 11 bases unmatched. The CDR3 is made up of 14 amino acids. Germline V lookup: CDR1 SNHLY, CDR2 FYNNEI. In nucleotides, the CDR3 is TGTGCCAGCGGGAAGACTAGCCAAGGATACGAGCAGTACTTC. Translation gives CASGKTSQGYEQYF.

This clone was recorded once. The V call is TRBV7-2, the J call TRBJ2-5, with D possibly TRBD1 on 5 matching bases. Germline CDR1 SGHTA, CDR2 FQGNSA. V dropped 0 bases and J dropped 7 bases, with 12 bases sitting between them. This CDR3 contains 14 residues. Here the CDR3 reads CASSLARVEGTQYF. The CDR3 DNA is TGTGCCAGCAGCTTAGCCAGGGTTGAAGGGACCCAGTACTTC.